Each of the 18 T cell receptor beta chains below was sequenced from the same sample in a study of response to subunit inactivated influenza vaccine. TCRdb used MiXCR to reprocess the RT-PCR reads, holding one entry per CDR3 protein. The profile shows some 800,000 distinct CDR3 sequences, roughly 20% of them singletons. The sample in question was PBMCs from blood, obtained 5 days after vaccination. The receptors stem from a man aged 50-60 years who received an inactivated influenza vaccine.

This clonotype was seen more than once but under ten times. The chain is built from TRBV12-3 or TRBV12-4 and TRBJ1-4; 7 bases agree with TRBD1. With V trimmed by 5 bases and J by 10 bases, 4 bases remained unmatched. This CDR3 has 12 residues. The CDR3 protein is CASSQGERKLFF. The CDR3, as DNA: TGTGCCAGCAGTCAGGGGGAACGAAAACTGTTTTTT.

The table lists this clonotype with many counts. The chain uses TRBV20-1 and TRBJ2-1; 11 nucleotides align to TRBD2. Germline trimming cut 3 bases from V and 0 bases from J; bases unmatched to any gene: 7. The CDR3 is 17 residues long. CDR1 and CDR2 from the germline V gene are DFQATT and SNEGSKA (reference sequence). The CDR3 protein is CSARASGRISSYNEQFF. CDR3 bases: TGCAGTGCTAGGGCTAGCGGGAGGATCAGCTCCTACAATGAGCAGTTCTTC.

The chain employs TRBV6-1 and TRBJ2-2; D uncertain. CDR1 is MNHNS and CDR2 is SASEGT in the germline V gene. The CDR3 spans 14 residues. Trimming cost V 5 bases and J 0 bases, with 7 bases left between them. CDR3 in amino acids: CASSKRANTGELFF. In DNA form, the CDR3 reads TGTGCCAGCAGTAAACGCGCGAACACCGGGGAGCTGTTTTTT.

This clonotype has a handful of counts. The gene calls are TRBV7-9 and TRBJ2-5; 10 positions match TRBD2. The trim removed 5 bases at V and 5 bases at J, leaving 11 bases unmatched. Looked up from germline, CDR1 is SEHNR and CDR2 is FQNEAQ (reference sequence). The length of the CDR3 is 16 residues. Written as DNA, the CDR3 is TGTGCCAGCAGCCACGGACTAGCGGCAAGCGGGGAGACCCAGTACTTC. Translated: CASSHGLAASGETQYF.

This clonotype has a handful of counts. The genes are TRBV15 and TRBJ2-1, with a weak D call TRBD2 (5 bases). Trimming stripped 3 bases from V and 7 bases from J, with 13 bases between. The CDR3 length is 14 residues. CDR1 and CDR2 (germline): LNHNV, YYDKDF (reference sequence). The CDR3 sequence: CATSSGIDVNEQFF. In DNA, the CDR3 is TGTGCCACCAGCAGCGGGATCGATGTGAATGAGCAGTTCTTC.

The rearrangement joins TRBV7-3 to TRBJ2-1; no clear D. The CDR3 contains 15 residues. Trimming took 1 base from V and 2 from J, leaving 9 bases between them. CDR1 and CDR2 from the germline V gene are SGHTA and FQGTGA. CDR3 in DNA: TGTGCCAGCAGCTTAAGTGATTCTCCCTACAATGAGCAGTTCTTC. This encodes CASSLSDSPYNEQFF.

A word on this clonotype: With a much larger clone just one base away, this may be a read error. The V and J genes are TRBV7-8 and TRBJ2-7; D is unclear. Germline assignment: CDR1 SGHVS and CDR2 FQNEAQ. This CDR3 spans 13 amino acids. V lost 5 bases, J lost 0 bases, and 8 bases lay in between. CDR3 sequence: CASSARISYEQYF. CDR3 bases: TGTGCCAGCAGCGCTCGAATCTCCTACGAGCAGTACTTC.

Worth noting for this clonotype: A read error may account for a junction end that differs from germline. The CDR3 DNA is TGTGCCAGCACCCGGCGGAGGGAGAATGAGAAGTTCTTC. Translating gives CASTRRRENEKFF. The rearrangement joins TRBV12-3 or TRBV12-4 to TRBJ2-1; possible D gene TRBD2, 6 bases. This CDR3 is 13 amino acids long.

Notes on this clonotype: This clone may be a read error of a much larger clone one base away. The CDR3 does not close with the conserved phenylalanine or tryptophan, likely indicating a read error. The chain couples TRBV5-1 to TRBJ2-7; possible D gene TRBD1, 5 bases. Trimming shortened V by 0 bases and J by 3 bases, and 10 bases separated the two germline ends. The CDR3 has 14 amino acids. CDR1 and CDR2 (germline): SGHRS, YFSETQ. CDR3 amino acids: CASSLAKGFYEQYS. In nucleotides, the CDR3 is TGCGCCAGCAGCTTGGCGAAGGGGTTCTACGAGCAGTACTCC.

This clonotype has ten or more counts. The genes are TRBV20-1 and TRBJ2-1; D not certain. CDR3 length equals 14 residues. Trimming took 3 bases from V and 3 from J, leaving 12 bases between them. Germline loops: CDR1 DFQATT, CDR2 SNEGSKA (reference sequence). The CDR3 reads CSASEGWRYNEQFF. In DNA, the CDR3 is TGCAGTGCTAGTGAAGGTTGGCGCTACAATGAGCAGTTCTTC.

This chain uses TRBV12-3 or TRBV12-4 with TRBJ2-7; D is possibly TRBD2 (5 bases). The CDR3 extends over 15 amino acids. The ends were cut back, 5 bases at V and 2 bases at J, with 16 bases in the middle. The CDR3 protein is CASSMEPSGAYEQYF. The DNA for the CDR3 is TGTGCCAGCAGTATGGAACCGAGCGGAGCCTACGAGCAGTACTTC.

This clonotype was counted only a few times. The rearrangement joins TRBV29-1 to TRBJ2-7, with 11 bases fitting TRBD2. The germline V gene encodes CDR1 SQVTM and CDR2 ANQGSEA. The CDR3 is made up of 17 amino acids. Losses at the gene ends were 4 bases for V and 2 bases for J; bases not matched to a gene: 13. CDR3 sequence: CSVATPLTSGSTYEQYF. In DNA form, the CDR3 reads TGCAGCGTTGCCACCCCCCTTACTAGCGGGAGTACCTACGAGCAGTACTTC.

This clonotype appeared once. The V gene is TRBV7-9, the J gene TRBJ1-1; D possibly corresponds to TRBD1 (5 bases). The CDR3 extends over 17 amino acids. V lost 1 base and J lost 6, with 21 bases in between. The germline V gene encodes CDR1 SEHNR and CDR2 FQNEAQ (reference sequence). The CDR3 loop is CASSLGGSWGPDPEAFF. For the CDR3, the DNA is TGTGCCAGCAGCTTAGGTGGGAGTTGGGGCCCGGACCCTGAAGCTTTCTTT. The full variable domain, with the rest looked up from reference TRBV7-9 and TRBJ1-1, is DTGVSQNPRHKITKRGQNVTFRCDPISEHNRLYWYRQTLGQGPEFLTYFQNEAQLEKSRLLSDRFSAERPKGSFSTLEIQRTEQGDSAMYLCASSLGGSWGPDPEAFFGQGTRLTVV.

CDR3 DNA: TGCGCCAGCAGCCAGACGCAACCTGCTAACTATGGCTACACCTTC. Its translation: CASSQTQPANYGYTF. The chain links TRBV4-3 to TRBJ1-2; no definite D call. From germline, CDR1 is LGHNA and CDR2 YSLEER. V lost 3 bases and J 0 bases, leaving 11 bases between the germline ends. This CDR3 contains 15 residues.

A few counts support this clonotype. DNA of the CDR3: TGTGCCAGCAAGGGAGGGAGCCAAGAGACCCAGTACTTC. Its protein is CASKGGSQETQYF. The chain joins TRBV5-5 to TRBJ2-5, with TRBD2 identical over 7 bases. Germline CDR1 SGHKS, CDR2 YYEKEE (reference sequence). The CDR3 extends over 13 amino acids. V shed 6 bases, J shed 1 base, and the junction held 3 bases outside the gene matches.

The table lists this clonotype with a few counts. The CDR3 nucleotides are TGTGCCAGTTGTCCACTAGCGGGGGGGCCCAATGAGCAGTTCTTC. The encoded protein is CASCPLAGGPNEQFF. This sequence joins TRBV2 and TRBJ2-1; 13 nucleotides align to TRBD2. The CDR3 contains 15 residues. CDR1 and CDR2 (germline): SNHLY, FYNNEI. With V trimmed by 9 bases and J by 6 bases, 8 bases remained unmatched.

V and J are TRBV20-1 and TRBJ2-7; 9 bases agree with TRBD2. CDR1 is DFQATT, CDR2 SNEGSKA, per germline (reference sequence). The CDR3 is made up of 14 amino acids. J lost 3 bases, V lost 3 bases, and 6 bases had no gene match. The CDR3 DNA sequence: TGCAGTGCTAGTTCAAGCGGGAGGCTCTACGAGCAGTACTTC. The encoded protein is CSASSSGRLYEQYF.

The rearrangement links TRBV3-1 to TRBJ2-3; 7 bases agree with TRBD2. Germline CDR1 and CDR2: LGHDT and YNNKEL (reference sequence). J was trimmed by 2 bases and V by 1 base; bases with no gene match: 12. The CDR3 covers 18 residues. In DNA, the CDR3 is TGTGCCAGCAGCCAAGGAAGTCGGACTAGGGGTAACACAGATACGCAGTATTTT. It yields the protein CASSQGSRTRGNTDTQYF.